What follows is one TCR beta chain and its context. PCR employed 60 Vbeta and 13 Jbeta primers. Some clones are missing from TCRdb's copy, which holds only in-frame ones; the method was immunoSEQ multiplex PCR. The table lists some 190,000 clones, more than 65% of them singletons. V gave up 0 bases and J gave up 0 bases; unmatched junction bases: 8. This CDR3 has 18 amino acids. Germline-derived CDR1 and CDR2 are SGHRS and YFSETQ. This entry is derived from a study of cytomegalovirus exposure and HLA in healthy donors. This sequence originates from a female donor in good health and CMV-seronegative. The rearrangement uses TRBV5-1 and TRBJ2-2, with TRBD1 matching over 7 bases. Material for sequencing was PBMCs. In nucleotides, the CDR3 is TGCGCCAGCAGCTTGGAAACAGGGGTCGGCGCGAACACCGGGGAGCTGTTTTTT. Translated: CASSLETGVGANTGELFF.